Listed below are T cell receptor beta chains from one sample, sequenced in a study of blood T cell repertoires in COVID-19. Clones were read by immunoSEQ multiplex PCR, and TCRdb kept only the in-frame ones, dropping some. In the table there are roughly 100,000 clones, about 79% of which are singletons. Source material: peripheral blood. The receptors shown here come from a woman of 80 years or more with active or convalescent COVID-19. CDR3s include the opening cysteine and the closing phenylalanine or tryptophan. D genes are given only for firm matches. Only part of the rows carry a size: once, few, many, or a class if the clone is expanded.

j_call v_call clone_size d_call cdr3_nt cdr3_aa
TRBJ1-1 TRBV9 . TRBD1 TGTGCCAGCAGCCCTCGGACAGGGGGAGGGAGCACTGAAGCTTTCTTT CASSPRTGGGSTEAFF
TRBJ1-1 TRBV5-1 once . TGCGCCAGCAGCTTGGCCTACGCTAGAAACACTGAAGCTTTCTTT CASSLAYARNTEAFF
TRBJ1-2 TRBV10-3 . TRBD1 TGTGCCATCAGGTGGACAGGGGTTAACTATGGCTACACCTTC CAIRWTGVNYGYTF
TRBJ1-3 TRBV5-5 many TRBD1 TGTGCCAGCAGCTACCAGACAGGGGGCAAGGGAAACACCATATATTTT CASSYQTGGKGNTIYF
TRBJ1-1 TRBV18 . . TGTGCCAGCTCACCTGAGAGGGTACAGAACACTGAAGCTTTCTTT CASSPERVQNTEAFF
TRBJ1-2 TRBV5-5 once TRBD1 TGTGCCAGCAGCCCCCCCCGGGGACAGGGTAACTTCTATGGCTACACCTTC CASSPPRGQGNFYGYTF
TRBJ2-1 TRBV12-2 . . TGTGCAAGTCGCCCGCAGGGACTAGCGGGGCACAATGAGCAGTTCTTC CASRPQGLAGHNEQFF
TRBJ1-3 TRBV15 . . TGTGCCACCAGCGTGGTCCGGGGAAACACCATATATTTT CATSVVRGNTIYF
TRBJ2-2 TRBV10-3 . TRBD2 TGTGCCATCAGTGGGGCTAGCGGGAGGGAGAACACCGGGGAGCTGTTTTTT CAISGASGRENTGELFF
TRBJ1-2 TRBV10-3 . . TGTGCCATCAGTGAGTCTAGCGGGGCTGCTGGCTACACCTTC CAISESSGAAGYTF
TRBJ2-2 TRBV12-5 . . TGTGCTAGTGGTTTGACCTACCAGGTAGGGAGATCGACGAACACCGGGGAGCTGTTTTTT CASGLTYQVGRSTNTGELFF
TRBJ1-2 TRBV6-5 many TRBD1 TGTGCCAGCTGGGGACAGACTAACTATGGCTACACCTTC CASWGQTNYGYTF
TRBJ2-7 TRBV9 . TRBD2 TGTGCCAGCAGCGTAGAACTAGCGGGTCCCTACGAGCAGTACTTC CASSVELAGPYEQYF
TRBJ1-4 TRBV18 . . TGTGCCAGCTCACCAGGAGCGTTTTCTGCTAATGAAAAACTGTTTTTT CASSPGAFSANEKLFF
TRBJ1-5 TRBV2 . TRBD1 TGTGCCAGCAGTGGTGGGACAGGGCGCTATCAGCCCCAGCATTTT CASSGGTGRYQPQHF
TRBJ1-4 TRBV7-6 . . TGTGCCAGCAGCTTAGGACAGGTTTTAAATGAAAAACTGTTTTTT CASSLGQVLNEKLFF
TRBJ1-4 TRBV2 . . TGTGCCAGCAGGAGGTCCGCAACTAATGAAAAACTGTTTTTT CASRRSATNEKLFF
TRBJ2-6 TRBV6-4 . . TGTGCCAGCAGTCCGACAGGAACCTCTTCTGGGGCCAACGTCCTGACTTTC CASSPTGTSSGANVLTF
TRBJ1-4 TRBV9 few TRBD1 TGTGCCAGCAGCCGGGACAGGGGCGCCAATGAAAAACTGTTTTTT CASSRDRGANEKLFF
TRBJ2-5 TRBV10-3 . TRBD2 TGTGCCATAGGGCGGGAGGGCCTTGAGACCCAGTACTTC CAIGREGLETQYF
TRBJ1-2 TRBV6-5 . . TGTGCCAGCAAATACCGCGTTTACTATGGCTACACCTTC CASKYRVYYGYTF
TRBJ2-5 TRBV6-2/TRBV6-3 . . TGTGCCAGCAGCCGATTGCAGGAGACCCAGTACTTC CASSRLQETQYF
TRBJ1-2 TRBV3-1/TRBV3-2 . . TGTGCCAGCAGCCCCCGCCTTCGGGACACCCGCCCCTCTAACTATGGCTACACCTTC CASSPRLRDTRPSNYGYTF
TRBJ2-4 TRBV7-9 few . TGTGCCAGCAGCTTCGGGGGTGGCCAAAACATTCAGTACTTC CASSFGGGQNIQYF
TRBJ1-1 TRBV5-1 . TRBD1 TGCGCCAGCAACCTAACCCACAGGGGGCTCGCTGAAGCTTTCTTT CASNLTHRGLAEAFF
TRBJ2-1 TRBV2 . TRBD1 TGTGCCAGCATGGGGACAGGGAATTACAATGAGCAGTTCTTC CASMGTGNYNEQFF
TRBJ2-3 TRBV27 . . TGTGCCAGCAGACAAACTAGTAATCGGGCAGATACGCAGTATTTT CASRQTSNRADTQYF
TRBJ2-3 TRBV11-2 . . TGTGCCAGCAGCTCAAGTAGTGCTACGCAGTATTTT CASSSSSATQYF
TRBJ1-2 TRBV7-2 . TRBD1 TGTGCCAGCAGCCCCTCGGGACAGGGGAACTATGGCTACACCTTC CASSPSGQGNYGYTF
TRBJ2-3 TRBV6-1 . . TGTGCCAGCAGTGTAGCTATCACAGATACGCAGTATTTT CASSVAITDTQYF
TRBJ2-7 TRBV29-1 . TRBD1 TGCAGCGCTGGGTGGGACAGCTCCTACGAGCAGTACTTC CSAGWDSSYEQYF
TRBJ2-6 TRBV28 . . TGTGCCAGCACCCCTTCTGGGGGACACTACTCTGGGGCCAACGTCCTGACTTTC CASTPSGGHYSGANVLTF